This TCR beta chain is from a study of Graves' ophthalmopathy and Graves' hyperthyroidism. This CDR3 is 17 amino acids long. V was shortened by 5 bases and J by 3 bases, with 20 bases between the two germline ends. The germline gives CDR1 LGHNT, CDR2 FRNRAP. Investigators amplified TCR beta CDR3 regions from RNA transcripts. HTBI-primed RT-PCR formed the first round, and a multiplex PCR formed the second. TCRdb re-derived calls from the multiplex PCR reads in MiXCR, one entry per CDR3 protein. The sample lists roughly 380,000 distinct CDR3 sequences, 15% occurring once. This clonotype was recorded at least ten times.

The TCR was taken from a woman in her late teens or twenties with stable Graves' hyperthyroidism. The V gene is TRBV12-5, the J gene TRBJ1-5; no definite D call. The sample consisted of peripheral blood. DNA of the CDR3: TGTGCTAGTGGTCCAACAGTAGGTGCAGCTAACAATCAGCCCCAGCATTTT. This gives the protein CASGPTVGAANNQPQHF.